The 10 T cell receptor beta chains presented below share a single source sample, sequenced in a study of T cells in Graves' hyperthyroidism and ophthalmopathy. RNA transcripts served as the template for amplifying TCR beta CDR3 regions. In the first-round RT-PCR of the TCR CDR3, the HTBI primer set was used. One entry per CDR3 protein, called by TCRdb with MiXCR from the multiplex PCR reads. This table has some 760,000 distinct CDR3 sequences, 11% to 15% appearing once. Material for sequencing was blood. The receptors here all came from a woman aged 18-30 years with Graves' hyperthyroidism.

V usage is TRBV6-1 and J usage is TRBJ1-3; D call uncertain. The CDR3 is 15 amino acids. V gave up 7 bases and J gave up 4 bases, with 17 bases separating them. Germline V lookup: CDR1 MNHNS, CDR2 SASEGT. In DNA, the CDR3 is TGTGCCAGCACCGAACCCCGGGCGGGAGGAAACACCATATATTTT. Encoded protein: CASTEPRAGGNTIYF.

This clonotype was recorded a few times. The rearrangement joins TRBV30 to TRBJ2-1; weak D call: TRBD1 (5 bases). This CDR3 comprises 13 residues. The germline CDR1 and CDR2 sequences are GTSNPN and SVGIG (reference sequence). Trimming cost V 5 bases and J 8 bases, with 16 bases left between them. The CDR3, as DNA: TGTGCCTGGTCCGTGGGGCCTTGGGATGAGCAGTTCTTC. Translating gives CAWSVGPWDEQFF. The complete variable domain, with remaining parts taken from reference TRBV30 and TRBJ2-1, reads SQTIHQWPATLVQPVGSPLSLECTVEGTSNPNLYWYRQAAGRGLQLLFYSVGIGQISSEVPQNLSASRPQDRQFILSSKKLLLSDSGFYLCAWSVGPWDEQFFGPGTRLTVL.

This clonotype occurred a few times. V usage is TRBV12-3 or TRBV12-4 and J usage is TRBJ1-2; no reliable D call. Trimming took 3 bases from V and 5 from J, leaving 13 bases between them. The CDR3 extends over 14 amino acids. CDR3 DNA: TGTGCCAGCAGTTTTGACTGGGGTAAATATGGCTACACCTTC. Its protein is CASSFDWGKYGYTF.

There are many counts of this clonotype. The chain couples TRBV20-1 to TRBJ1-4; a weak D match, TRBD1 (5 bases). The CDR3 spans 16 residues. The germline V gene has CDR1 DFQATT and CDR2 SNEGSKA (reference sequence). The ends were cut back, 4 bases at V and 0 bases at J, with 15 bases in the middle. CDR3: CSANLNSGATNEKLFF. Written as DNA, the CDR3 is TGCAGTGCTAACCTAAATTCGGGGGCAACTAATGAAAAACTGTTTTTT.

This clonotype was counted ten times or more. This chain joins TRBV6-1 and TRBJ1-2; no definite D call. V was pared by 6 bases and J by 7 bases, with 6 bases between. The CDR3 sequence is 10 residues long. CDR1 MNHNS and CDR2 SASEGT come from the germline V gene. The CDR3 protein is CASRFSGYTF. The CDR3 DNA is TGTGCCAGCAGGTTTTCTGGCTACACCTTC.

This clonotype was observed many times. The V gene is TRBV20-1, the J gene TRBJ2-3; D is possibly TRBD1 (6 bases). Looked up from germline, CDR1 is DFQATT and CDR2 is SNEGSKA (reference sequence). The CDR3 loop spans 14 amino acids. V lost 4 bases and J 1 base, leaving 12 bases between the germline ends. CDR3 protein: CSAKPPGGTDTQYF. The DNA for the CDR3 is TGCAGTGCTAAACCCCCAGGGGGCACAGATACGCAGTATTTT.

This clonotype was recorded many times. V is TRBV27 and J is TRBJ2-1; weak D call: TRBD2 (6 bases). Germline V gives CDR1 MNHEY, CDR2 SMNVEV (reference sequence). The CDR3 totals 13 residues. Deletions cut 5 bases from V and 7 bases from J, with 12 bases between. Here the CDR3 reads CASSPLEGNEQFF. The CDR3 nucleotides are TGTGCCAGCAGTCCGTTGGAGGGTAATGAGCAGTTCTTC.

V and J are TRBV15 and TRBJ2-2; D might be TRBD1 (6 bases). The germline gives CDR1 LNHNV, CDR2 YYDKDF (reference sequence). V lost 3 bases and J lost 6, with 20 bases in between. This CDR3 has 17 amino acids. DNA of the CDR3: TGTGCCACCAGCAGGCCCACTGGGGGCAGGCGGGCCGGGGAGCTGTTTTTT. This sequence encodes CATSRPTGGRRAGELFF.

Remarks on this clonotype: The junction shows a germline mismatch at one end, possibly a read error. The rearrangement uses TRBV28 and TRBJ2-5; tentative D call: TRBD2 (6 bases). The CDR3 totals 14 residues. The V gene's germline CDR1 is MDHEN and CDR2 SYDVKM. The CDR3 protein is CASGGARGWETRYF. The DNA for the CDR3 is TGTGCCAGCGGAGGGGCGCGGGGTTGGGAGACCCGGTACTTC. The variable domain in full, completed from reference TRBV28 and TRBJ2-5, reads DVKVTQSSRYLVKRTGEKVFLECVQDMDHENMFWYRQDPGLGLRLIYFSYDVKMKEKGDIPEGYSVSREKKERFSLILESASTNQTSMYLCASGGARGWETRYFGPGTRLLVL.

This rearrangement joins TRBV9 to TRBJ1-4; D possibly corresponds to TRBD1 (6 bases). This CDR3 comprises 15 residues. V was clipped by 3 bases and J by 1 base, with 10 bases between them. From germline, CDR1 is SGDLS and CDR2 YYNGEE. CDR3 nucleotides: TGTGCCAGCAGCGCGGACAGCGGAACTAATGAAAAACTGTTTTTT. Amino acids: CASSADSGTNEKLFF.